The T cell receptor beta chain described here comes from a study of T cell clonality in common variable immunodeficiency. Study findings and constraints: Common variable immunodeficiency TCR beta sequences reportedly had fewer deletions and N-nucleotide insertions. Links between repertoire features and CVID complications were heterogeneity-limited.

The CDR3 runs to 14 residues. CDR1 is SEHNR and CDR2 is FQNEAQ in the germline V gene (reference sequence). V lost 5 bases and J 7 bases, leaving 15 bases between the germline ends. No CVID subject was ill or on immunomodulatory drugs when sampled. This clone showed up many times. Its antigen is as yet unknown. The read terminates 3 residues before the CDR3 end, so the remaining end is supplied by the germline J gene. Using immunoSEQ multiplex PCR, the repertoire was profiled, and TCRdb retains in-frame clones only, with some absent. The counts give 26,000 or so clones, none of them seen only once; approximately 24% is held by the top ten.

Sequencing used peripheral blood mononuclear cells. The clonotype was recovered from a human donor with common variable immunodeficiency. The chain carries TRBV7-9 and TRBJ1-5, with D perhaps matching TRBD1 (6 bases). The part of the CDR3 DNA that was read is TGTGCCAGCAGCCCATGGGACACGGGACAGCCC. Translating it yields CASSPWDTGQP. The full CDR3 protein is CASSPWDTGQPQHF.